One sample yielded the 8 T cell receptor beta chains listed below, sequenced in a study of long-term antiretroviral therapy in people with HIV (dated by TCRdb to between 2022 and 2023). The immunoSEQ hsTCRB v3.0 assay was used at survey level resolution for TRB variable region sequencing. What TCRdb holds here is the immuneACCESS table cut down to in-frame rearrangements. Part of the clones is not present; checked against another copy, under half of the missing clones reflect an unresolved V gene, and the others are unexplained. In this sample the table shows 35,000 to 40,000 clones, approximately 83% of which occur a single time. Clones ranked in the top ten supply approximately 10% of the sample. Sequenced here: unsorted PBMCs, sampled 2.2 years after starting antiretroviral therapy. The receptors originated from a young man with HIV.

J is TRBJ2-4 and V is TRBV15; 9 nucleotides agree with TRBD2. CDR3 length: 15 residues. Germline-derived CDR1 and CDR2 are LNHNV and YYDKDF (reference sequence). After removal of 3 bases from V and 0 bases from J, the junction contained 0 bases not matched to a gene. Here the CDR3 reads CATSRREGAKNIQYF. The CDR3 DNA reads as TGTGCCACCAGCAGGCGGGAGGGAGCCAAAAACATTCAGTACTTC.

V and J are TRBV19 and TRBJ1-2, with a possible D match to TRBD1 (6 bases). Trimming removed 6 bases from V and 1 base from J, with 18 bases in between. CDR3 length: 16 amino acids. The germline V gene has CDR1 LNHDA and CDR2 SQIVND (reference sequence). CDR3 in amino acids: CASRGLQGTNNYGYTF. The CDR3 nucleotides are TGTGCCAGTAGGGGATTACAGGGAACAAATAACTATGGCTACACCTTC.

The CDR3 protein is CASSPTAVSYEQYF. The CDR3, as DNA: TGCGCCAGCAGCCCTACGGCCGTCTCCTACGAGCAGTACTTC. The chain joins TRBV5-1 to TRBJ2-7; D call uncertain. CDR3 length equals 14 residues. The V gene's germline CDR1 is SGHRS and CDR2 YFSETQ. V lost 4 bases and J 0 bases, leaving 11 bases between the germline ends.

The J gene is TRBJ1-3, the V gene TRBV6-5, with D uncertain. The CDR3 contains 15 residues. The V end lost 0 bases, the J end lost 3 bases, and 9 bases lay between the germline ends. Germline lookup yields CDR1 MNHEY and CDR2 SVGAGI. The CDR3 loop is CASSYSTRNGNTIYF. CDR3 DNA sequence: TGTGCCAGCAGTTACTCGACAAGGAATGGAAACACCATATATTTT.

The rearrangement joins TRBV21-1 to TRBJ1-1; whether TRBD1, the table's D call, matches the DNA was not checked. TRBV21-1 is classified as a pseudogene. The CDR3 has 14 residues. CDR3 coding DNA: TGTGCCAGCAGCAAAGTACAGGAGAACACTGAAGCTTTCTTT. Its translation is CASSKVQENTEAFF.

This chain joins TRBV30 and TRBJ2-5; D gene ambiguous. Looked up from germline, CDR1 is GTSNPN and CDR2 is SVGIG (reference sequence). CDR3 length equals 12 residues. V lost 4 bases and J lost 2, with 8 bases in between. As DNA, the CDR3 is TGTGCCTGGAAGGCAGGTCAAGAGACCCAGTACTTC. Protein sequence: CAWKAGQETQYF.

The chain couples TRBV5-1 to TRBJ2-7; tentatively, D is TRBD1 (6 bases). The V gene lost 2 bases and the J gene lost 6 bases, with 18 bases spanning the gap. The CDR3 covers 15 residues. From germline, CDR1 is SGHRS and CDR2 YFSETQ. In nucleotides, the CDR3 is TGCGCCAGCAGCTTAGGGGGATACATAGGGGGCGAGCAGTACTTC. Translated: CASSLGGYIGGEQYF. The whole variable domain, filled in from reference TRBV5-1 and TRBJ2-7, reads KAGVTQTPRYLIKTRGQQVTLSCSPISGHRSVSWYQQTPGQGLQFLFEYFSETQRNKGNFPGRFSGRQFSNSRSEMNVSTLELGDSALYLCASSLGGYIGGEQYFGPGTRLTVT.

The chain joins TRBV6-6 to TRBJ2-2, with 11 bases aligning to TRBD2. CDR1 and CDR2 from the germline V gene are MNHNY and SVGAGI (reference sequence). The CDR3 totals 16 residues. With V trimmed by 5 bases and J by 6 bases, 8 bases remained unmatched. The CDR3 reads CASSALSGRAAGELFF. CDR3 DNA: TGTGCCAGCAGTGCTCTTAGCGGGAGGGCCGCCGGGGAGCTGTTTTTT.